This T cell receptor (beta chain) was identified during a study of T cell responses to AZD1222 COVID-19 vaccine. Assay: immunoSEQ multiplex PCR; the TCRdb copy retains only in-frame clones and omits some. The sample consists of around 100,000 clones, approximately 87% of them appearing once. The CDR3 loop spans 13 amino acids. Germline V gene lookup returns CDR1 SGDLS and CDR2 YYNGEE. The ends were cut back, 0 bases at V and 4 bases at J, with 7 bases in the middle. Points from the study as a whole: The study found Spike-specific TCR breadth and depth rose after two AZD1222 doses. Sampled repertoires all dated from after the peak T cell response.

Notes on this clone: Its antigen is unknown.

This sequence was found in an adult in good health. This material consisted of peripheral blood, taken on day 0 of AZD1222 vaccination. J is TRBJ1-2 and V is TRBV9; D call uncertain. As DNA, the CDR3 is TGTGCCAGCAGCGTAGTTGGGATCTATGGCTACACCTTC. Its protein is CASSVVGIYGYTF.